These 10 T cell receptor beta chains share one sample of origin, sequenced in a study of T cell repertoires in cytomegalovirus infection. TCRdb itself ran the reads through MiXCR, one entry per CDR3 protein. The sample comprises some 170,000 distinct CDR3 sequences, roughly a sixth of which are singletons, and about 23% rests with the top ten. The sample comprised CD8+ T cells from PBMCs. All receptors derive from a human donor in good health (CMV status not recorded). Some clones in this sample may be carry-over from other donors' samples.

The chain couples TRBV7-6 to TRBJ1-3; possible D gene TRBD1, 6 bases. The CDR3 runs to 20 residues. Trimming removed 1 base from V and 1 base from J, with 23 bases in between. The germline gives CDR1 SGHVS, CDR2 FNYEAQ. For the CDR3, the DNA is TGTGCCAGCAGCTTAGTGACAGCTGGACAGTCGGGGTTATCTGGAAACACCATATATTTT. Encoded protein: CASSLVTAGQSGLSGNTIYF. Full variable domain (rest looked up from reference TRBV7-6 and TRBJ1-3): GAGVSQSPRYKVTKRGQDVALRCDPISGHVSLYWYRQALGQGPEFLTYFNYEAQQDKSGLPNDRFSAERPEGSISTLTIQRTEQRDSAMYRCASSLVTAGQSGLSGNTIYFGEGSWLTVV.

This chain joins TRBV7-3 and TRBJ2-7; maybe TRBD2 (5 bases). V lost 4 bases and J lost 0, with 10 bases in between. CDR3 length: 14 amino acids. Germline V gives CDR1 SGHTA, CDR2 FQGTGA. The CDR3: CASSSRGISYEQYF. The CDR3 DNA reads TGTGCCAGCAGCTCCCGGGGTATCTCCTACGAGCAGTACTTC.

In its sample, this clonotype was seen a few times. V gene TRBV11-2 combines with J gene TRBJ2-2; TRBD1 matches 9 bases. This CDR3 spans 18 amino acids. V lost 4 bases and J lost 3; bases outside the gene matches: 12. Germline values: CDR1 SGHAT, CDR2 FQNNGV. The CDR3 is CASSSHTGTGYDTGELFF. The CDR3 DNA follows: TGTGCCAGCAGCTCCCACACCGGGACAGGGTACGACACCGGGGAGCTGTTTTTT.

At least ten counts were recorded for this clonotype. This sequence joins TRBV7-2 and TRBJ1-5; 9 nucleotides agree with TRBD1. With 5 bases clipped from V and 0 bases from J, the junction kept 11 bases outside the gene matches. Germline-derived CDR1 and CDR2 are SGHTA and FQGNSA. The length of the CDR3 is 18 residues. Here the CDR3 DNA reads TGTGCCAGCAGCGGGACAGGGAATCCGCTACATAGCAATCAGCCCCAGCATTTT. As protein: CASSGTGNPLHSNQPQHF.

This clonotype was picked up a small number of times. The chain has TRBV24-1 and TRBJ1-5; no definite D call. The CDR3 runs 11 residues. Germline V lookup: CDR1 KGHDR, CDR2 SFDVKD. V dropped 2 bases and J dropped 11 bases, with 6 bases sitting between them. The CDR3, as DNA: TGTGCCACCAGTGATTCCCAGTCCCAGCATTTT. It translates to CATSDSQSQHF.

This clonotype came up a few times. The J gene is TRBJ2-2, the V gene TRBV5-1; the D gene is possibly TRBD1 (6 bases). V was clipped by 4 bases and J by 1 base, with 14 bases between them. Germline V gene data show CDR1 as SGHRS and CDR2 as YFSETQ. There are 16 residues in the CDR3. The chain's CDR3 is CASSQMTGQNTGELFF. The CDR3 nucleotides read TGCGCCAGCAGCCAGATGACGGGACAGAACACCGGGGAGCTGTTTTTT.

This clonotype was counted between two and nine times. V gene TRBV7-9 combines with J gene TRBJ1-2, with D unresolved. Trimming cost V 0 bases and J 2 bases, with 4 bases left between them. The CDR3 is 13 residues long. CDR1 SEHNR and CDR2 FQNEAQ come from the germline V gene (reference sequence). The CDR3 sequence: CASSLASNYGYTF. The CDR3 DNA reads as TGTGCCAGCAGCTTAGCCTCAAACTATGGCTACACCTTC.

The CDR3 DNA sequence: TGCGCCAGCAGCCTCCGCGGGGGCGCGAACACCGGGGAGCTGTTTTTT. The encoded protein is CASSLRGGANTGELFF. The chain has TRBV4-1 and TRBJ2-2; a possible D gene is TRBD2 (7 bases). Per germline, CDR1 MGHRA and CDR2 YSYEKL. Trimming took 4 bases from V and 0 from J, leaving 12 bases between them. CDR3 length equals 16 residues.

The chain employs TRBV18 and TRBJ1-5, with a tentative D call TRBD1 (6 bases). Germline V gives CDR1 KGHSH, CDR2 LQKENI. Trimming shortened V by 3 bases and J by 5 bases, and 11 bases separated the two germline ends. The CDR3 sequence is 14 residues long. In DNA form, the CDR3 reads TGTGCCAGCTCACCGCAGGGGTACTATCAGCCCCAGCATTTT. Translating gives CASSPQGYYQPQHF.

This clonotype was detected a few times. V is TRBV29-1 and J is TRBJ2-7; possibly TRBD1 for D (6 bases). Germline CDR1 SQVTM, CDR2 ANQGSEA. The CDR3 is made up of 14 amino acids. Trimming removed 6 bases at V and 3 bases at J, with 18 bases between. Written as DNA, the CDR3 is TGCAGCGTCAAAACCGGGACATCCTTCTACGAGCAGTACTTC. This encodes CSVKTGTSFYEQYF.